The TCR beta chain under discussion was sequenced for a study of cytomegalovirus exposure and HLA in healthy donors. Researchers ran the PCR with 60 Vbeta and 13 Jbeta primers. Here immunoSEQ multiplex PCR was the method, and the copy in TCRdb shows in-frame clones only, minus some. The sample contains about 120,000 clones, roughly 80% of which appear only once. With regard to this clone: Its matching antigen is unknown.

Healthy bone marrow donors made up the donors. Study results and caveats: After further analysis at a later stage, 17,000 or so TCR beta sequences were associated with HLA alleles at 0.05 false discovery rate.

This TCR was sampled from a man under 40 in good health and CMV-seropositive. The sample consisted of PBMCs.

This CDR3 is CASSLQQYYNEQFF. The DNA for the CDR3 is TGTGCCAGCAGTTTACAACAATATTACAATGAGCAGTTCTTC. This chain uses TRBV28 with TRBJ2-1; D call uncertain. V lost 2 bases to trimming and J lost 4 bases, with 9 bases between them. The CDR3 has 14 amino acids. Germline V gene lookup returns CDR1 MDHEN and CDR2 SYDVKM.